This T cell receptor beta chain was documented in a study of T-cell memory formation after mild COVID-19. Study-wide background: Largely, the TCR clusters proved donor specific.

TCRdb reanalysed the 5' RACE reads using MiXCR and keeps one entry per CDR3 protein. The sample contains around 300,000 distinct CDR3 sequences, roughly 13% of which appear only once. Trimming removed 6 bases from V and 15 bases from J, with 24 bases in between. The CDR3 length is 14 residues. The germline V gene has CDR1 MDHEN and CDR2 SYDVKM. This receptor was taken from a man between 18 and 35 years old who had mild COVID-19 (a few samples of this study predate the infection). Cell type and time point are not known. The chain uses TRBV28 and TRBJ2-4; D is undetermined. The sequencing input was PBMCs or a T cell subset sorted from them (not recorded which). This chain's CDR3 is CASSPRPRQTSWYF. The DNA of the CDR3 is TGTGCCAGCAGCCCGAGGCCGAGACAAACGTCTTGGTACTTC.